This paragraph covers one T cell receptor (beta chain) sequence. Its antigen is unknown. No qualities accompany the bases; no much larger clone lies one base away. This record comes from a study of T cell responses to AZD1222 COVID-19 vaccine listed by TCRdb under 2021. Looking at the study overall: A total of just over 230 trial participants underwent TCR sequencing, of whom under 220 had received two doses of AZD1222 and 26 had received two doses of the MenACWY control vaccine. Trial participants were enrolled by age into 18-55, 56-69 and 70-plus year subgroups, with 148, 28 and 57 TCR-sequenced participants respectively. The full study reports these points: Nearly half of unique spike-specific TCRs reportedly recognized epitopes outside regions mutated in the B.1.351 and B.1.1.7 variants. Most participants were white British and females outnumbered males, and the authors suggested that clonal diversity may have been underestimated. No day 14 peak-response samples were available, so repertoires were characterized only after the peak T cell response. The 56-69-year group was small, and its depth increase did not reach significance, likely because of low power. The vaccine-associated CD4 TCRs covered the entire spike protein, and the dominant responses fell in regions 160-218 and 743-854. Conclusions about previously exposed vaccinees are limited because only six or seven AZD1222 recipients were SARS-CoV-2 seropositive at baseline. A significant rise in spike-specific TCR breadth and depth was observed after two AZD1222 doses relative to day 0 and relative to MenACWY recipients.

The sample's time point label, in plain terms: about 28 days (+/-7) after the second vaccine dose. AZD1222 recipients whose second dose came at about 4 weeks and those whose second dose came at about 12 weeks were combined into one group, since spike-specific TCR depth and breadth did not differ between the two schedules. Vaccinee samples were obtained from the UK trials COV001 and COV002, which included a single-blind randomized controlled phase 2/3 trial of AZD1222 (ChAdOx1 nCoV-19) in healthy adults. For TCRbeta chain sequencing, PBMC samples were collected from trial participants at day 0 and at day 28 after the second dose. The CDR3 regions of human TCRbeta chains were analyzed by immunosequencing. In the source study's methods: Repertoire TCRs were checked for matches against a reference library of SARS-CoV-2-specific TCRs that had been generated using the MIRA antigen-specificity platform. Breadth was defined as the fraction of unique TCRs that were SARS-CoV-2-associated, and depth was defined as the fraction of total T cells that were SARS-CoV-2-associated. Using the MIRA data, each spike-specific TCR was mapped to the spike region that the TCR reacts to and placed in a CD4 or CD8 class. Log10-transformed breadth and depth values were compared by one-way ANOVA with Sidak's multiple comparisons tests. TCRdb provides this immuneACCESS table in a form limited to in-frame rearrangements. Some clones are lacking; in checked studies, under half of them reflect an unresolved V gene, and why the rest are absent is not known. For V, J and clone size, that table is used; D and trimming come from the DNA. The sample includes about 150,000 clones, with approximately 86% observed a single time. The ten most abundant clones make up around 5% of the sample.

Taken from cysteine to phenylalanine, the CDR3 has 10 residues. Left in the record is the CDR3 DNA by itself, 30 bases read in frame from the first base. CDR1 SQVTM and CDR2 ANQGSEA are derived from the germline V gene. Trimming removed 2 bases from V and 8 bases from J, leaving 6 bases between the germline ends. The V and J genes are TRBV29-1 and TRBJ1-2; no D gene is confidently identified. The TCR originated in an adult who received the AZD1222 COVID-19 vaccine. The sequencing here drew on peripheral blood, taken 28 days after the second AZD1222 dose. The nucleotide sequence reads TGCAGCGTTGAAAATTGGGGCTACACCTTC. It is translated as CSVENWGYTF.